Included here is one T cell receptor (beta chain) sequence, with context. Its matching antigen is unknown. The method was immunoSEQ multiplex PCR; TCRdb's version includes in-frame clones alone and lacks a portion of them. This table has about 62,000 clones, roughly 87% appearing once. Enrollment shut out patients with autoimmune disease history or systemic immunosuppression. V was clipped by 1 base and J by 1 base, with 11 bases between them. CDR1 and CDR2 (germline): SQVTM, ANQGSEA. The CDR3 consists of 15 residues. The sample belongs to a study of OX40 agonist ivuxolimab in advanced cancers. Across the study: The treatment was a fully human IgG2 OX40 agonist, ivuxolimab. Study-level findings and limits: At doses 0.1 to 3.0 mg/kg, CD4+ and CD8+ clones expanded. Among some nonresponders, normalized T-cell clonal expansion was also low.

The chain couples TRBV29-1 to TRBJ2-1, with D perhaps matching TRBD2 (6 bases). Sequences were derived from CD4+ or CD8+ T cells sorted from blood, sampled in a trial of the OX40 agonist ivuxolimab. This sequence originates from an adult with an advanced solid tumor such as melanoma, head and neck, liver or kidney cancer. The CDR3: CSVEGTGTSYNEQFF. The CDR3 nucleotides read TGCAGCGTTGAAGGGACCGGGACTTCCTACAATGAGCAGTTCTTC.